Included here is one T cell receptor (beta chain) sequence, with context. This specimen belongs to a study of shared clonotypes between healthy human individuals. Method: immunoSEQ multiplex PCR; TCRdb's copy keeps in-frame clones and lacks some. The sample lists some 1,400,000 clones, around 97% occurring once. Germline V gene lookup returns CDR1 SNHLY and CDR2 FYNNEI. The CDR3 is 17 residues long. Trimming took 10 bases from V and 6 from J, leaving 30 bases between them. The sequence derives from a young man in good health. The material sequenced was naive CD4+ T cells sorted from blood. Subset denoted: CD45RA+ positively selected. J is TRBJ1-1 and V is TRBV2; tentative D call: TRBD1 (5 bases). CDR3 residues: CATRILGQQVVRAEAFF. The DNA of the CDR3 is TGTGCCACCCGCATCTTGGGGCAGCAAGTAGTCCGGGCTGAAGCTTTCTTT.